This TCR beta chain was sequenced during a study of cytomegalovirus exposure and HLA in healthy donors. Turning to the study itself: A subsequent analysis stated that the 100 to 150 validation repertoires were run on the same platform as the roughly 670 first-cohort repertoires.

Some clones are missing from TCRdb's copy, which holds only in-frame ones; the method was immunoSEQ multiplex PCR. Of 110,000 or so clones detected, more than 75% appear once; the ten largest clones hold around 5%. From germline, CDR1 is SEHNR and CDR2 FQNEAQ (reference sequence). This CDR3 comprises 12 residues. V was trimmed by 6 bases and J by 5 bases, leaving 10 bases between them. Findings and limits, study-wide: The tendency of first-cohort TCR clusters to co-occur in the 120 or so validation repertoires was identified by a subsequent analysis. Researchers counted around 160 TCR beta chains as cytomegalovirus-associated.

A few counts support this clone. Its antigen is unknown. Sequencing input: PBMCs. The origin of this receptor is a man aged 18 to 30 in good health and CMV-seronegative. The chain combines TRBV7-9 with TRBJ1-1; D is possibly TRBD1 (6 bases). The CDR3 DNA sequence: TGTGCCAGCAGTCCAGGGGAGACTGAAGCTTTCTTT. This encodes CASSPGETEAFF.